The 9 T cell receptor beta chains presented below share a single source sample, sequenced in a study of Ad26.COV2.S vaccination and SARS-CoV-2 variants. Indicated treatment: 15 to 20 received Ad26.COV2.S at low or high dose, single or two shots; five or six received placebo; per-sample allocation not given. Sampling took place 63 days after the first vaccine or placebo injection. Clones were read by immunoSEQ multiplex PCR, and TCRdb kept only the in-frame ones, dropping some. This sample carries hundreds of thousands of clones, around 87% of them seen once, and the ten largest clones take around 3%. The sample consisted of peripheral blood, taken in a trial of Ad26.COV2.S vaccine versus placebo. These receptors were obtained from a person between 18 and 65 years old who received the Ad26.COV2.S COVID-19 vaccine or a placebo.

The chain carries TRBV3-1 (or the pseudogene TRBV3-2) and TRBJ2-7; 7 bases are a match to TRBD2. The V gene end was trimmed by 2 bases and the J gene end by 0 bases; junction bases not matched to a gene: 7. Germline CDR1 LGHDT, CDR2 YNNKEL (reference sequence). The CDR3 runs to 16 residues. In DNA, the CDR3 is TGTGCCAGCAGCCAAACACTAGCGCTGGGCTCCTACGAGCAGTACTTC. Residues: CASSQTLALGSYEQYF.

This chain connects TRBV7-9 to TRBJ2-7; 7 bases agree with TRBD1. The CDR3 extends over 14 amino acids. From germline, CDR1 is SEHNR and CDR2 FQNEAQ (reference sequence). The J segment lost 3 bases and the V segment lost 6 bases, leaving 8 bases of the junction unmatched. The CDR3 nucleotides are TGTGCCAGCAGACCTGTGGACAGGAACTACGAGCAGTACTTC. Protein: CASRPVDRNYEQYF.

The genes are TRBV2 and TRBJ1-2; D is perhaps TRBD1 (6 bases). The V gene's germline CDR1 is SNHLY and CDR2 FYNNEI. V gave up 4 bases and J gave up 4 bases, with 13 bases separating them. CDR3 size: 14 residues. The CDR3 nucleotides are TGTGCCAGCAGTGCGGGGGGCCTTCCCTATGGCTACACCTTC. It is translated as CASSAGGLPYGYTF.

The CDR3 loop reads CASSVGQGRTEAFF. Here the CDR3 DNA reads TGTGCCAGCAGCGTCGGACAGGGGAGGACTGAAGCTTTCTTT. The V and J genes are TRBV9 and TRBJ1-1; TRBD1 matches 9 bases. J gave up 5 bases and V 2 bases, and 4 bases lay outside the gene matches. The CDR3 loop spans 14 amino acids. Looked up from germline, CDR1 is SGDLS and CDR2 is YYNGEE.

The chain is built from TRBV28 and TRBJ2-7; no clear D. The ends were cut back, 3 bases at V and 5 bases at J, with 5 bases in the middle. This CDR3 region has 11 residues. Germline CDR1 is MDHEN and CDR2 is SYDVKM. The CDR3 reads CASSFRDEQYF. The CDR3 nucleotides are TGTGCCAGCAGTTTTCGTGACGAGCAGTACTTC.

The chain links TRBV7-8 to TRBJ2-1; 12 bases fit TRBD2. The CDR3 extends over 15 amino acids. Per germline, CDR1 SGHVS and CDR2 FQNEAQ. The trim removed 1 base at V and 9 bases at J, leaving 4 bases unmatched. CDR3 protein: CASSLGTSGITEQFF. The DNA of the CDR3 is TGTGCCAGCAGCTTAGGGACTAGCGGGATTACTGAGCAGTTCTTC.

The gene calls are TRBV21-1 and TRBJ1-5. TRBV21-1 has pseudogene status. The CDR3 is 15 residues long. The CDR3 reads CASSTGPGDNQPQHF. DNA of the CDR3: TGTGCCAGCAGCACCGGGCCGGGGGACAATCAGCCCCAGCATTTT.

This clone appeared a single time. The chain uses TRBV27 and TRBJ2-3; 7 nucleotides align to TRBD1. The germline gives CDR1 MNHEY, CDR2 SMNVEV (reference sequence). The CDR3 is 16 residues long. V lost 3 bases and J lost 2; bases outside the gene matches: 8. In DNA form, the CDR3 reads TGTGCCAGCAGTTTCTCAGGGGACAGCTACACAGATACGCAGTATTTT. The encoded protein is CASSFSGDSYTDTQYF.

The DNA of the CDR3 is TGTGCCAGCAGTGGAAACCTTGAAGCTTTCTTT. Encoded protein: CASSGNLEAFF. The V call is TRBV2, the J call TRBJ1-1, with no clear D. V lost 4 bases and J lost 7, with 7 bases in between. The CDR3 runs to 11 residues. The germline V gene encodes CDR1 SNHLY and CDR2 FYNNEI.